This T cell receptor beta chain comes out of a study of blood T cell repertoires in COVID-19. About the study: Donors in the United States, Italy and Spain gave samples during acute or convalescent COVID-19. PBMCs, B-cell-depleted T cells, or T cells provided the cDNA or gDNA that made up the material.

As handled by the study authors: Estimation of nucleated cell counts relied on the amplification of reference gene primers. Sequencing used immunoSEQ multiplex PCR; TCRdb keeps in-frame clones, though not all of them. V and J calls and clone size come straight from that table; D and trimming were deduced from the DNA. The sample lists 250,000 to 350,000 clones; approximately 90% were seen once. The CDR3 totals 15 residues. In germline, CDR1 is MNHEY, CDR2 SMNVEV (reference sequence). The ends lost 6 bases at V and 6 bases at J; junction bases unmatched: 8. Sequencing input: peripheral blood. This chain connects TRBV27 to TRBJ2-1; 10 bases align to TRBD2. The TCR originated in a woman aged 50 to 60 who had recovered from COVID-19. The CDR3 coding sequence is TGTGCCAGCAGAGACAGCGGGGGGGCCTTCAATGAGCAGTTCTTC. This gives the protein CASRDSGGAFNEQFF.